Given below is one T cell receptor beta chain in context. Trimming removed 3 bases from V and 8 bases from J, with 13 bases in between. CDR1 is SNHLY and CDR2 is FYNNEI in the germline V gene. The CDR3 consists of 13 residues. Assay used: immunoSEQ multiplex PCR; TCRdb lists only in-frame clones, some missing. The top ten clones hold about 13% of a sample with about 120,000 clones, about 85% of them seen once. This sample is drawn from a study of PD-1 blockade in mismatch repair-deficient tumors. The overall study: All were previously treated, progressing patients with eleven to twelve mismatch repair-deficient cancer types.

The source material was peripheral blood, sampled 44 weeks after starting pembrolizumab. This chain joins TRBV2 and TRBJ1-1; no firm D call. The sequence was obtained from an adult with mismatch repair-deficient cancer. CDR3 DNA: TGTGCCAGCAGTGAGTCTATCGGAGGGGAAGCTTTCTTT. Protein: CASSESIGGEAFF. The variable domain in full, completed from reference TRBV2 and TRBJ1-1, reads EPEVTQTPSHQVTQMGQEVILRCVPISNHLYFYWYRQILGQKVEFLVSFYNNEISEKSEIFDDQFSVERPDGSNFTLKIRSTKLEDSAMYFCASSESIGGEAFFGQGTRLTVV.